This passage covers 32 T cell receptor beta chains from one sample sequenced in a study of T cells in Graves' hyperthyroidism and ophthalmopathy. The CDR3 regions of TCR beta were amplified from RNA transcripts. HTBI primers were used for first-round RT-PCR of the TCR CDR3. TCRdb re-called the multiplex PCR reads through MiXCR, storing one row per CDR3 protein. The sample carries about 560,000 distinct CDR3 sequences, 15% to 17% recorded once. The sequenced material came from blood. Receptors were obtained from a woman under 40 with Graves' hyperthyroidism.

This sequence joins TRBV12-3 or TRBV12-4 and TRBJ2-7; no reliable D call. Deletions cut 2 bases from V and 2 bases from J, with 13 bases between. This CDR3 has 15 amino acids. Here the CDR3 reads CASSLTLGVAYEQYF. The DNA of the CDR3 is TGTGCCAGCAGTTTAACCCTTGGGGTGGCCTACGAGCAGTACTTC.

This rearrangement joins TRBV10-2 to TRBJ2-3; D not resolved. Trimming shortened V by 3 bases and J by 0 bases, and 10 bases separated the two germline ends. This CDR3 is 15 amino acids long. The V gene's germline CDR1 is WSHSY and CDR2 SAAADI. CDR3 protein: CASSDVKSSTDTQYF. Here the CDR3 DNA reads TGCGCCAGCAGTGATGTGAAGTCTAGCACAGATACGCAGTATTTT.

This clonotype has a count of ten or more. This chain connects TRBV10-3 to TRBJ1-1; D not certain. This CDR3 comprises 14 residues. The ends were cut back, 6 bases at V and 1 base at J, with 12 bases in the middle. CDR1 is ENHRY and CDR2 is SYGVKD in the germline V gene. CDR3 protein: CAISPAYPNTEAFF. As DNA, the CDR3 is TGTGCCATCAGCCCAGCATACCCGAACACTGAAGCTTTCTTT.

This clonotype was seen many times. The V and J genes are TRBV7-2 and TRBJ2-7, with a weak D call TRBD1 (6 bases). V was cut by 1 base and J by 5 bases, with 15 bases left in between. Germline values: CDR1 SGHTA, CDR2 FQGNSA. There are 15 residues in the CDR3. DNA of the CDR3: TGTGCCAGCAGCTTAGAATCAGGGGAGTACCACGAGCAGTACTTC. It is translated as CASSLESGEYHEQYF.

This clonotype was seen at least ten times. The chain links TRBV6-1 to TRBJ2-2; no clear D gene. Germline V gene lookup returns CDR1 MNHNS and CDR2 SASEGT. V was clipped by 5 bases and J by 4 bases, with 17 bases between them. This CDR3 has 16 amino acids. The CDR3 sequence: CASSLSSTFGTGELFF. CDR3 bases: TGTGCCAGCAGTCTGTCTTCAACTTTCGGCACCGGGGAGCTGTTTTTT.

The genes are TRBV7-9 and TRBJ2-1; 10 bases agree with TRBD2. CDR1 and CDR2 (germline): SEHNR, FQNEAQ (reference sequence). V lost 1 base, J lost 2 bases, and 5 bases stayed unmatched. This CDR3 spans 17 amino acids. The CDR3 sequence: CASSLVRLAGAYNEQFF. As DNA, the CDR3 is TGTGCCAGCAGCTTAGTTCGGCTAGCGGGAGCCTACAATGAGCAGTTCTTC. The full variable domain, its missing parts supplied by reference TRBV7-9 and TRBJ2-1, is DTGVSQNPRHKITKRGQNVTFRCDPISEHNRLYWYRQTLGQGPEFLTYFQNEAQLEKSRLLSDRFSAERPKGSFSTLEIQRTEQGDSAMYLCASSLVRLAGAYNEQFFGPGTRLTVL.

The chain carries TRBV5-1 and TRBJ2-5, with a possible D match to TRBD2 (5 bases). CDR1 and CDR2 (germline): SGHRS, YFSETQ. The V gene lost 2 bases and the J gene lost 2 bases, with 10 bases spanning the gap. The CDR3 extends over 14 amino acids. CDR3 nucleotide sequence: TGCGCCAGCAGCTTCGGGGTTGCTCAAGAGACCCAGTACTTC. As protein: CASSFGVAQETQYF.

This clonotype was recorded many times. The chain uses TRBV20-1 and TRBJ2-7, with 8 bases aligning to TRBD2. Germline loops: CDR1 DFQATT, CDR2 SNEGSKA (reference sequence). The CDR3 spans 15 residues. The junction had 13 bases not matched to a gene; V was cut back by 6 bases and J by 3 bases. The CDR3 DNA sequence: TGCAGTGCCAGCCCGGGCGCGGGAGGCGGCTACGAGCAGTACTTC. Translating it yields CSASPGAGGGYEQYF.

The CDR3 nucleotides are TGTGCCAGCAGTTCTTTGGGGGCCAGCAGCTCCTACGAGCAGTACTTC. This sequence encodes CASSSLGASSSYEQYF. The chain couples TRBV28 to TRBJ2-7; D possibly corresponds to TRBD1 (6 bases). The CDR3 extends over 16 amino acids. The V and J ends lost 4 bases and 0 bases respectively, with 16 bases between them. CDR1 and CDR2 from the germline V gene are MDHEN and SYDVKM.

The CDR3 DNA reads as TGTGCCAGCAGAGCGCAGGGGGCTCTTTCACCCCTCCACTTT. This gives the protein CASRAQGALSPLHF. V gene TRBV27 combines with J gene TRBJ1-6; 8 bases map to TRBD1. The CDR3 contains 14 residues. Trimming at V came to 6 bases and at J to 9 bases, leaving 7 bases not matched to a gene. The germline V gene has CDR1 MNHEY and CDR2 SMNVEV (reference sequence).

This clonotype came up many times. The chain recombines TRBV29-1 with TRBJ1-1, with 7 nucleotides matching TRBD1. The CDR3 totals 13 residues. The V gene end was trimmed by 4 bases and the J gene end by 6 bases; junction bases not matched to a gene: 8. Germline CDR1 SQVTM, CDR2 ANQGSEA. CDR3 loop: CSVAGTEIAEAFF. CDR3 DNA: TGCAGCGTTGCGGGGACAGAGATTGCTGAAGCTTTCTTT.

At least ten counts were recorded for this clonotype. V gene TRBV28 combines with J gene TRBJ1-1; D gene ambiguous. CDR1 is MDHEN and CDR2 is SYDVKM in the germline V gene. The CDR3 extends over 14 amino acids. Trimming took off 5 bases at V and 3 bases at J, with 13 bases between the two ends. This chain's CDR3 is CASSPRARDTEAFF. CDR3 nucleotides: TGTGCCAGCAGTCCGAGGGCCCGAGACACTGAAGCTTTCTTT.

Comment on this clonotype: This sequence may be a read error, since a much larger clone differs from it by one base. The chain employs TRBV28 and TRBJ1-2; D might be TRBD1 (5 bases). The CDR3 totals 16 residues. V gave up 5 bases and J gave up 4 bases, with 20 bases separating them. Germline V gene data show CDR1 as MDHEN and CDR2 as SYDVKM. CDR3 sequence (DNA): TGTGCCAGCAGTACACCCACGCTTATGGGGGGCTATGGCTACACCTTC. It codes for CASSTPTLMGGYGYTF.

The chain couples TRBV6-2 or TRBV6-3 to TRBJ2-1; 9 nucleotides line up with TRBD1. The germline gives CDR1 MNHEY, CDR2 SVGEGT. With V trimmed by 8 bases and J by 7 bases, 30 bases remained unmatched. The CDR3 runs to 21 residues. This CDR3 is CASSTTSSAQGAALAGNEQFF. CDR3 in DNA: TGTGCCAGCTCAACTACTAGCTCCGCACAGGGGGCGGCGCTAGCTGGGAATGAGCAGTTCTTC.

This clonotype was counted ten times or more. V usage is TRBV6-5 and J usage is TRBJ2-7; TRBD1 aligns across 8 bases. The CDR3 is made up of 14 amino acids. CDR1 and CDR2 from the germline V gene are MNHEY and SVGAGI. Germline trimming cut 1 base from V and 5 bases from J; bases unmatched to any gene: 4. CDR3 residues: CASSYWSGGHEQYF. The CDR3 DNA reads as TGTGCCAGCAGTTACTGGTCAGGGGGCCACGAGCAGTACTTC.

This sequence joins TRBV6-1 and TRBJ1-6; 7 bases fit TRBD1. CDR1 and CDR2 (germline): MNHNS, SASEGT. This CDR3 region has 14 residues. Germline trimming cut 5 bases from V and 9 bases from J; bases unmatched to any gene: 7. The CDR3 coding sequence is TGTGCCAGCAGTAGGGACAGTTACGGTTCACCCCTCCACTTT. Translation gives CASSRDSYGSPLHF.

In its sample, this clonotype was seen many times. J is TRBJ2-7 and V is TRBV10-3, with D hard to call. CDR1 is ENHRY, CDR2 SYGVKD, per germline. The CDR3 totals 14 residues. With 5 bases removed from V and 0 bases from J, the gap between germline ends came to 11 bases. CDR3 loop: CAISIGGSSYEQYF. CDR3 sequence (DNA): TGTGCCATCAGTATTGGCGGCAGCTCCTACGAGCAGTACTTC.

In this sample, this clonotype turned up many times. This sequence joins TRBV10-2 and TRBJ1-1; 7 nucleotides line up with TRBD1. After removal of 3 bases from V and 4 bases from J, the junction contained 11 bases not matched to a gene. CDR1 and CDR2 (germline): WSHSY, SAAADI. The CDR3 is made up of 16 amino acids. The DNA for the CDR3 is TGCGCCAGCAGTGACTACCGACAGGGTAGCGGCACTGAAGCTTTCTTT. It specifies CASSDYRQGSGTEAFF.

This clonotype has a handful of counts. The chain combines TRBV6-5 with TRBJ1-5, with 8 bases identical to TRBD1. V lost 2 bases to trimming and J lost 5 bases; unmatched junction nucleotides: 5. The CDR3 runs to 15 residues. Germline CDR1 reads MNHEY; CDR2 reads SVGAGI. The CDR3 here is CASSYTGQGDQPQHF. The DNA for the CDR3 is TGTGCCAGCAGTTACACCGGACAGGGCGATCAGCCCCAGCATTTT.

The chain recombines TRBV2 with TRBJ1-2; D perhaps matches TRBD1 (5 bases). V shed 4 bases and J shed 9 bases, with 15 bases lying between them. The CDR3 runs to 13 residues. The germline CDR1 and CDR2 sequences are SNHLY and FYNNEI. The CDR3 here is CASSGGHDLRYTF. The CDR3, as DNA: TGTGCCAGCAGTGGGGGCCACGATTTGCGCTACACCTTC.

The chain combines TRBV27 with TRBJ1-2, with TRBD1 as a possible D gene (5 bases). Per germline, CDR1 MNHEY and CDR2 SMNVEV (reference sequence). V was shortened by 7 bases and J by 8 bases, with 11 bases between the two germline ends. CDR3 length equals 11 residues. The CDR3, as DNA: TGTGCCAGCAAGAGTCGGGGCGGCTACACCTTC. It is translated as CASKSRGGYTF.

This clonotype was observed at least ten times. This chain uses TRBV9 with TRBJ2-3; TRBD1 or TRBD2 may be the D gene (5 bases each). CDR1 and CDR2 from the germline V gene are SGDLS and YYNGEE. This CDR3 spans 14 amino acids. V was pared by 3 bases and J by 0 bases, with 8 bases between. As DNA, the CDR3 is TGTGCCAGCAGCGGCCGGGACAGCACAGATACGCAGTATTTT. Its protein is CASSGRDSTDTQYF. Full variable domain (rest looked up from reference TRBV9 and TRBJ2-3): DSGVTQTPKHLITATGQRVTLRCSPRSGDLSVYWYQQSLDQGLQFLIQYYNGEERAKGNILERFSAQQFPDLHSELNLSSLELGDSALYFCASSGRDSTDTQYFGPGTRLTVL.

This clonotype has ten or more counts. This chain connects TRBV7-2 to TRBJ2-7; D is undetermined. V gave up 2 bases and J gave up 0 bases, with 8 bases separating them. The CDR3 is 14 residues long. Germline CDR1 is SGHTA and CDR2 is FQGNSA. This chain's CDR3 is CASSLQPISYEQYF. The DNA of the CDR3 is TGTGCCAGCAGCTTACAACCGATCTCCTACGAGCAGTACTTC.

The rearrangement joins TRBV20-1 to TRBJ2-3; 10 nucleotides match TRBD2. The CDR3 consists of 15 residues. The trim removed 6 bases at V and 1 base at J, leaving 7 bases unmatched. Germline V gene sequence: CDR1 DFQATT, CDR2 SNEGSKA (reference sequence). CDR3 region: CSATAGTSGTDTQYF. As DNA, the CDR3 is TGCAGTGCCACAGCCGGGACTAGCGGCACAGATACGCAGTATTTT.

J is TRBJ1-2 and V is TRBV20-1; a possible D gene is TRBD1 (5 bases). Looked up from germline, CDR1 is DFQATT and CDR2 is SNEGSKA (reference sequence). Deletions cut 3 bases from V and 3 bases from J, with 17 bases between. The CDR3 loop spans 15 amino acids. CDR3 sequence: CSARVQSGTDYGYTF. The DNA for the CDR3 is TGCAGTGCTAGGGTGCAATCCGGGACGGACTATGGCTACACCTTC.

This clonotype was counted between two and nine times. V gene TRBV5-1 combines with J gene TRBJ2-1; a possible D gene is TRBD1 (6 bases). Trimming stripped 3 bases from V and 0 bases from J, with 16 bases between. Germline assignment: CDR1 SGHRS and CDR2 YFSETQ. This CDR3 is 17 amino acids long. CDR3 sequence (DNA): TGCGCCAGCAGCTCGGGACAAGGTACGAGCTCCTACAATGAGCAGTTCTTC. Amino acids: CASSSGQGTSSYNEQFF.

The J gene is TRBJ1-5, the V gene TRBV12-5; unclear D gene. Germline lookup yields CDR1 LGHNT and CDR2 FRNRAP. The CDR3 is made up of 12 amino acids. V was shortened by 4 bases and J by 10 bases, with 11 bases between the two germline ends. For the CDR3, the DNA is TGTGCTAGTGGTTACCCGACCCGTCCCCAGCATTTT. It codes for CASGYPTRPQHF.

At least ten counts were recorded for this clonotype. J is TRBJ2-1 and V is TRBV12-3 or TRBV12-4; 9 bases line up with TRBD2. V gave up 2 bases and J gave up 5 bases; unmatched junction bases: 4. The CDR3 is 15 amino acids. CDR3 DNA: TGTGCCAGCAGTTTAAATCTAGCGGGGAACAATGAGCAGTTCTTC. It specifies CASSLNLAGNNEQFF.

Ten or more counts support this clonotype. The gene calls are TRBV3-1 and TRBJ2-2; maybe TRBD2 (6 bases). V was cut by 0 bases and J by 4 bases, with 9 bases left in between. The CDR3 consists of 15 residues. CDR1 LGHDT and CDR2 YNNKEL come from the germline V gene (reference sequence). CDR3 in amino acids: CASSQDSRGTGELFF. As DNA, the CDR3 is TGTGCCAGCAGCCAAGATTCGCGGGGCACCGGGGAGCTGTTTTTT.

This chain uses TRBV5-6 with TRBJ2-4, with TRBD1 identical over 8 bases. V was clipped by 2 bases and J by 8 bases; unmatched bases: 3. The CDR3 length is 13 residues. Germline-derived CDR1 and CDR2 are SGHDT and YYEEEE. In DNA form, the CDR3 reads TGTGCCAGCAGCTTCGGACAGGGAGACATTCAGTACTTC. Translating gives CASSFGQGDIQYF.

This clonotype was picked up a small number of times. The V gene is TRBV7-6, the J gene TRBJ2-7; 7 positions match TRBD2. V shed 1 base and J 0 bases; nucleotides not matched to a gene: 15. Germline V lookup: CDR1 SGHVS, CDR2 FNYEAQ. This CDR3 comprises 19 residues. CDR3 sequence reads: CASSLDASGVILSSYEQYF. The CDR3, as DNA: TGTGCCAGCAGCTTAGATGCTAGCGGAGTAATTCTGAGCTCCTACGAGCAGTACTTC.

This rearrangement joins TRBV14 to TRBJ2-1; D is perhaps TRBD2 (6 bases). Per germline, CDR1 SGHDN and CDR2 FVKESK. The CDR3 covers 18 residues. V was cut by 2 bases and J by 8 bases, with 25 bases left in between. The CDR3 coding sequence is TGTGCCAGCAGCCAATTCTACCCGGGGGTTGGGGATCGGGATGAGCAGTTCTTC. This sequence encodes CASSQFYPGVGDRDEQFF.